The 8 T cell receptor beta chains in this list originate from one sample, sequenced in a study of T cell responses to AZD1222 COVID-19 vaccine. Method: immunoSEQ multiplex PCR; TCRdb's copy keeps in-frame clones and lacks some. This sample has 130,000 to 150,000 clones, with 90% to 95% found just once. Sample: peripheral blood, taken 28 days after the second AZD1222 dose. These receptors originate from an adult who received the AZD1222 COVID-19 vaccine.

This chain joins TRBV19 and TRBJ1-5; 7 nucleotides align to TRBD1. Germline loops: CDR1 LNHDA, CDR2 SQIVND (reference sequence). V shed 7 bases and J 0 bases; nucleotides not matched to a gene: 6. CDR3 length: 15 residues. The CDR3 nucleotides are TGTGCCAGTAAACCGACAGGGAATAGCAATCAGCCCCAGCATTTT. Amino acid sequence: CASKPTGNSNQPQHF.

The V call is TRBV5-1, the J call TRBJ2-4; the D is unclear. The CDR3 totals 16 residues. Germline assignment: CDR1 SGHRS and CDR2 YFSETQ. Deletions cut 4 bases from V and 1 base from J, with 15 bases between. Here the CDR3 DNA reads TGCGCCAGCAGCCCTCTTGAGTCTGGGGCCAAAAACATTCAGTACTTC. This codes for CASSPLESGAKNIQYF.

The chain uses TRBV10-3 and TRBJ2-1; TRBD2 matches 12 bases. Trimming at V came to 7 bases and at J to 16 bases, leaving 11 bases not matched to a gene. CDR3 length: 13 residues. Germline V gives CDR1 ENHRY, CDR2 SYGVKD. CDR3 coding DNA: TGTGCCATCACCCCTGAGCTAGCGGGGGGGCGCTTCTTC. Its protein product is CAITPELAGGRFF.

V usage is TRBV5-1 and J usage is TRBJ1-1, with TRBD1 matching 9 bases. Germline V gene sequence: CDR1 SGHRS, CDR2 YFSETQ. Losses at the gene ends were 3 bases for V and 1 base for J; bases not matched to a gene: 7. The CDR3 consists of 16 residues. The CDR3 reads CASSSGTGPPNTEAFF. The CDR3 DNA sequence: TGCGCCAGCAGCTCTGGGACAGGGCCCCCGAACACTGAAGCTTTCTTT. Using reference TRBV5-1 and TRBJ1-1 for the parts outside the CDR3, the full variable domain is KAGVTQTPRYLIKTRGQQVTLSCSPISGHRSVSWYQQTPGQGLQFLFEYFSETQRNKGNFPGRFSGRQFSNSRSEMNVSTLELGDSALYLCASSSGTGPPNTEAFFGQGTRLTVV.

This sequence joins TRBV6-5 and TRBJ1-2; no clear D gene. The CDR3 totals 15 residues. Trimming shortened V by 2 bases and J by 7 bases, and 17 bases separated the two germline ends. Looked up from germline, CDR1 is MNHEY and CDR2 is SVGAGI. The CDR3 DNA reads TGTGCCAGCAGTTACGGGCTTAGAGAAGGCTCTGGCTACACCTTC. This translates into CASSYGLREGSGYTF.

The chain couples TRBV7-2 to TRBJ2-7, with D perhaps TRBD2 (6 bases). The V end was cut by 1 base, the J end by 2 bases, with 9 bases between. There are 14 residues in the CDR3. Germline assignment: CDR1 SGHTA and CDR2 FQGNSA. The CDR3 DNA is TGTGCCAGCAGCTTAGGGGAGCGGGCCTACGAGCAGTACTTC. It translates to CASSLGERAYEQYF.

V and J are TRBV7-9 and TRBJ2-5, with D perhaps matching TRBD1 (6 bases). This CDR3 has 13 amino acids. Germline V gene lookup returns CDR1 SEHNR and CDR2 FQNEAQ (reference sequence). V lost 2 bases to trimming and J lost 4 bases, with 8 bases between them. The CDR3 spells CASSLQGPETQYF. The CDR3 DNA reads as TGTGCCAGCAGCTTACAGGGGCCAGAGACCCAGTACTTC.

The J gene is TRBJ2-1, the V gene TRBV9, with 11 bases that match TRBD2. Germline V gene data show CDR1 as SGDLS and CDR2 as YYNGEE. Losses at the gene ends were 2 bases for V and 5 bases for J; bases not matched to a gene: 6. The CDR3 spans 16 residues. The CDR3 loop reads CASSVKLAGADNEQFF. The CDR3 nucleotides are TGTGCCAGCAGCGTTAAACTAGCGGGGGCCGACAATGAGCAGTTCTTC.